These 26 T cell receptor beta chains were sequenced from one sample in a study of blood T cell repertoires in COVID-19. Sequencing used immunoSEQ multiplex PCR; TCRdb keeps in-frame clones, though not all of them. The table shows 400,000 to 450,000 clones, with approximately 89% occurring only once. The specimen was peripheral blood. Receptor source: a woman in her thirties or forties with COVID-19, enrolled during active disease.

The V call is TRBV9, the J call TRBJ1-1, with D possibly being TRBD1 (5 bases). Germline CDR1 is SGDLS and CDR2 is YYNGEE. V lost 0 bases and J 4 bases, leaving 10 bases between the germline ends. The CDR3 is 14 amino acids. The CDR3 reads CASSVGGAVTEAFF. The CDR3 nucleotides are TGTGCCAGCAGCGTAGGGGGCGCGGTCACTGAAGCTTTCTTT.

V is TRBV27 and J is TRBJ2-1, with TRBD2 identical over 8 bases. Germline V gives CDR1 MNHEY, CDR2 SMNVEV (reference sequence). V dropped 6 bases and J dropped 1; count of bases not matched to a gene: 14. This CDR3 has 18 residues. The CDR3 loop is CASRRGVAGTSSYNEQFF. CDR3 nucleotide sequence: TGTGCCAGCAGAAGGGGGGTAGCGGGAACATCTTCCTACAATGAGCAGTTCTTC.

The chain recombines TRBV10-3 with TRBJ1-4, with unresolved D. This CDR3 region has 13 residues. Trimming left V 4 bases short and J 8 bases short, with 11 bases between. Looked up from germline, CDR1 is ENHRY and CDR2 is SYGVKD. The DNA of the CDR3 is TGTGCCATCAGTGGCCGGGGAAACGAAAAACTGTTTTTT. Protein product: CAISGRGNEKLFF.

The chain employs TRBV19 and TRBJ1-4; possible D gene TRBD1, 5 bases. Germline assignment: CDR1 LNHDA and CDR2 SQIVND (reference sequence). Trimming took 4 bases from V and 8 from J, leaving 17 bases between them. The CDR3 spans 15 residues. The CDR3 coding sequence is TGTGCCAGTAGTAGACCTGGGCAGGGCGAGGAAAAACTGTTTTTT. Its translation: CASSRPGQGEEKLFF.

This rearrangement joins TRBV7-2 to TRBJ2-1; 12 nucleotides agree with TRBD2. The length of the CDR3 is 15 residues. Per the germline V gene, CDR1 is SGHTA and CDR2 is FQGNSA. V lost 5 bases to trimming and J lost 7 bases; unmatched junction nucleotides: 6. Written as DNA, the CDR3 is TGTGCCAGCAGCCGGACTAGCGGGATCCAGAATGAGCAGTTCTTC. Encoded protein: CASSRTSGIQNEQFF. Together with reference TRBV7-2 and TRBJ2-1, the CDR3 gives the full variable domain: GAGVSQSPSNKVTEKGKDVELRCDPISGHTALYWYRQSLGQGLEFLIYFQGNSAPDKSGLPSDRFSAERTGGSVSTLTIQRTQQEDSAVYLCASSRTSGIQNEQFFGPGTRLTVL.

This sequence joins TRBV4-3 and TRBJ2-1, with TRBD2 matching 12 bases. Germline CDR1 and CDR2: LGHNA and YSLEER. V gave up 4 bases and J gave up 6 bases; unmatched junction bases: 1. The CDR3 extends over 14 amino acids. The CDR3 nucleotides are TGCGCCAGCAGCCGGACTAGCGGGATCAATGAGCAGTTCTTC. This sequence encodes CASSRTSGINEQFF.

V is TRBV2 and J is TRBJ2-7; 11 nucleotides line up with TRBD2. Per the germline V gene, CDR1 is SNHLY and CDR2 is FYNNEI. V gave up 5 bases and J gave up 0 bases; unmatched junction bases: 9. The CDR3 has 17 residues. This chain's CDR3 is CASSSLGTSGGSYEQYF. CDR3 DNA sequence: TGTGCCAGCAGTAGTCTTGGGACTAGCGGAGGCTCCTACGAGCAGTACTTC.

V usage is TRBV28 and J usage is TRBJ1-6; D perhaps matches TRBD1 (5 bases). V gave up 6 bases and J gave up 3 bases, with 9 bases separating them. CDR3 length: 14 residues. The germline CDR1 and CDR2 sequences are MDHEN and SYDVKM. In DNA, the CDR3 is TGTGCCAGCAGCCCAGGACACTATAATTCACCCCTCCACTTT. Its protein is CASSPGHYNSPLHF.

This clone has a handful of counts. The V call is TRBV19, the J call TRBJ2-7; a weak D match, TRBD2 (6 bases). V gave up 2 bases and J gave up 5 bases, with 16 bases separating them. There are 15 residues in the CDR3. From germline, CDR1 is LNHDA and CDR2 SQIVND (reference sequence). The DNA for the CDR3 is TGTGCCAGTAGTATAAGTGACCGCGGCGGGGACGAGCAGTACTTC. Protein product: CASSISDRGGDEQYF.

V usage is TRBV7-9 and J usage is TRBJ1-3; D is unclear. From germline, CDR1 is SEHNR and CDR2 FQNEAQ (reference sequence). CDR3 length: 13 residues. Trimming shortened V by 5 bases and J by 0 bases, and 5 bases separated the two germline ends. CDR3: CASSQYSGNTIYF. The CDR3 DNA reads TGTGCCAGCAGCCAGTACTCTGGAAACACCATATATTTT.

The chain employs TRBV24-1 and TRBJ1-2; no definite D call. In germline, CDR1 is KGHDR, CDR2 SFDVKD. The CDR3 extends over 14 amino acids. Trimming took 0 bases from V and 2 from J, leaving 6 bases between them. CDR3 bases: TGTGCCACCAGTGATTTGGACGGGAACTATGGCTACACCTTC. This translates into CATSDLDGNYGYTF.

A note on this clone: This may arise from a read error, as a much more abundant clone is one base away. V is TRBV27 and J is TRBJ1-1, with D uncertain. Germline V CDR1 and CDR2: MNHEY, SMNVEV (reference sequence). V was trimmed by 2 bases and J by 1 base, leaving 5 bases between them. The CDR3 runs 13 residues. CDR3 nucleotides: TGTGCCAGCAGTTTAACAGAGAACACTGAAGCTTTCTTT. Protein: CASSLTENTEAFF.

The chain couples TRBV2 to TRBJ2-2; D gene ambiguous. The CDR3 extends over 12 amino acids. The ends were cut back, 7 bases at V and 3 bases at J, with 6 bases in the middle. Germline V gene sequence: CDR1 SNHLY, CDR2 FYNNEI. In DNA form, the CDR3 reads TGTGCCAGCACGCAGGACACCGGGGAGCTGTTTTTT. It is translated as CASTQDTGELFF.

The V and J genes are TRBV7-2 and TRBJ1-2; TRBD1 might be the D (6 bases). The CDR3 has 13 amino acids. Germline loops: CDR1 SGHTA, CDR2 FQGNSA. The ends were cut back, 5 bases at V and 2 bases at J, with 9 bases in the middle. DNA for the CDR3: TGTGCCAGCAGCCCAACAGGGAACTATGGCTACACCTTC. Its translation is CASSPTGNYGYTF. Based on the CDR3 plus reference TRBV7-2 and TRBJ1-2, the full variable domain is GAGVSQSPSNKVTEKGKDVELRCDPISGHTALYWYRQSLGQGLEFLIYFQGNSAPDKSGLPSDRFSAERTGGSVSTLTIQRTQQEDSAVYLCASSPTGNYGYTFGSGTRLTVV.

The CDR3 reads CASSPLAGQGTSRSYEQYF. The DNA of the CDR3 is TGTGCCAGCTCACCACTTGCCGGACAGGGTACCAGTAGATCCTACGAGCAGTACTTC. The genes are TRBV18 and TRBJ2-7; 8 positions match TRBD1. The V segment lost 1 base and the J segment 1 base; nucleotides outside the gene matches: 15. The germline V gene has CDR1 KGHSH and CDR2 LQKENI. The CDR3 extends over 19 amino acids. The complete variable domain, with remaining parts taken from reference TRBV18 and TRBJ2-7, reads NAGVMQNPRHLVRRRGQEARLRCSPMKGHSHVYWYRQLPEEGLKFMVYLQKENIIDESGMPKERFSAEFPKEGPSILRIQQVVRGDSAAYFCASSPLAGQGTSRSYEQYFGPGTRLTVT.

The CDR3 sequence: CASSVEGVSDSPLHF. The CDR3 nucleotides read TGTGCCAGCAGCGTAGAGGGGGTTTCGGATTCACCCCTCCACTTT. The chain joins TRBV9 to TRBJ1-6, with a possible D match to TRBD1 (6 bases). Germline V gene lookup returns CDR1 SGDLS and CDR2 YYNGEE. The ends were cut back, 0 bases at V and 8 bases at J, with 12 bases in the middle. This CDR3 has 15 amino acids.

This sequence joins TRBV9 and TRBJ2-1, with D maybe TRBD2 (6 bases). Germline V gene sequence: CDR1 SGDLS, CDR2 YYNGEE. The CDR3 has 14 amino acids. V lost 0 bases, J lost 10 bases, and 14 bases lay in between. CDR3 nucleotides: TGTGCCAGCAGCGTAGAACTTGGGAGGTTAGAGCAGTTCTTC. The encoded protein is CASSVELGRLEQFF.

The V gene is TRBV28, the J gene TRBJ2-5; D not resolved. Germline V gene data show CDR1 as MDHEN and CDR2 as SYDVKM. The length of the CDR3 is 15 residues. V lost 2 bases and J 1 base, leaving 11 bases between the germline ends. The chain's CDR3 is CASSLESMVQETQYF. Here the CDR3 DNA reads TGTGCCAGCAGTTTAGAGAGTATGGTCCAAGAGACCCAGTACTTC.

V and J are TRBV10-3 and TRBJ1-2, with D perhaps TRBD1 (6 bases). CDR3 length: 15 residues. With 8 bases removed from V and 1 base from J, the gap between germline ends came to 17 bases. Germline V gene data show CDR1 as ENHRY and CDR2 as SYGVKD. The CDR3 sequence is CAILAGTKFNYGYTF. DNA for the CDR3: TGTGCCATCCTAGCTGGGACAAAGTTTAACTATGGCTACACCTTC.

V gene TRBV14 combines with J gene TRBJ1-4; no clear D gene. Between the trimmed V and J ends, which lost 3 bases and 0 bases, there was a span of 8 bases. Germline CDR1 SGHDN, CDR2 FVKESK. This CDR3 contains 15 residues. The CDR3 loop is CASSHRVATNEKLFF. CDR3 in DNA: TGTGCCAGCAGCCACCGCGTTGCAACTAATGAAAAACTGTTTTTT.

The gene calls are TRBV5-1 and TRBJ1-1; TRBD1 might be the D (5 bases). Germline V lookup: CDR1 SGHRS, CDR2 YFSETQ. Between the trimmed V and J ends, which lost 4 bases and 4 bases, there was a span of 17 bases. The CDR3 runs 15 residues. CDR3 region: CASSPTGGGTTEAFF. The CDR3 DNA reads TGCGCCAGCAGCCCTACCGGGGGGGGGACCACTGAAGCTTTCTTT.

The chain couples TRBV4-3 to TRBJ2-2, with D perhaps TRBD2 (6 bases). Germline CDR1 reads LGHNA; CDR2 reads YSLEER. Trimming shortened V by 4 bases and J by 6 bases, and 21 bases separated the two germline ends. The CDR3 sequence is 17 residues long. The DNA for the CDR3 is TGCGCCAGCAGCCGGGCCGGGGGTAGTCGGATCCCCGGGGAGCTGTTTTTT. Amino acid sequence: CASSRAGGSRIPGELFF.

The DNA of the CDR3 is TGCGCCAGCAGCTCAAATCCGGGACTAGCGGGCACCGGGGAGCTGTTTTTT. Translation: CASSSNPGLAGTGELFF. The chain couples TRBV5-1 to TRBJ2-2; TRBD2 aligns across 12 bases. The junction had 7 bases not matched to a gene; V was cut back by 3 bases and J by 4 bases. The CDR3 totals 17 residues. Germline V CDR1 and CDR2: SGHRS, YFSETQ.

This clone was detected once. The rearrangement links TRBV27 to TRBJ1-2; 9 nucleotides match TRBD1. Germline V lookup: CDR1 MNHEY, CDR2 SMNVEV (reference sequence). This CDR3 has 16 residues. After removal of 4 bases from V and 7 bases from J, the junction contained 13 bases not matched to a gene. The CDR3: CASSSILSGTGFGYTF. CDR3 in DNA: TGTGCCAGCAGTTCGATCCTTTCCGGGACAGGGTTTGGCTACACCTTC.

This clone was observed a few times. The chain carries TRBV9 and TRBJ2-7, with TRBD1 matching 12 bases. Germline CDR1 is SGDLS and CDR2 is YYNGEE. This CDR3 comprises 14 residues. V lost 5 bases, J lost 6 bases, and 6 bases stayed unmatched. CDR3 region: CASSAGTGGIEQYF. The DNA for the CDR3 is TGTGCCAGCAGTGCCGGGACAGGGGGCATCGAGCAGTACTTC.

CDR3 DNA: TGTGCCAGCAGTTACAAGGGACTAAACACAGATACGCAGTATTTT. It yields the protein CASSYKGLNTDTQYF. The chain combines TRBV6-5 with TRBJ2-3; 7 bases align to TRBD2. V shed 2 bases and J 2 bases; nucleotides not matched to a gene: 4. The CDR3 contains 15 residues. Germline lookup yields CDR1 MNHEY and CDR2 SVGAGI.